This TCR beta chain appears in the sequencing data of a study of regulatory T cells in long-lasting Graves disease. Study at large: Antithyroid drug exposure in newly diagnosed Graves' patients had lasted under 3 months. General study results and limits: TCR diversity was lower in persistent Graves' patients (versus newly diagnosed ones). Peripheral blood alone, not thyroid tissue, underwent study.

As to time point: newly diagnosed GD, antithyroid drugs for less than 3 months. Following extraction of RNA from PBMCs, that RNA was used to make the TCR library. To make TCR beta libraries, researchers used iRepertoire HTBI primers and Arm-PCR of CDR3 regions. In TCRdb, the multiplex PCR reads were re-called with MiXCR into one record per CDR3 protein. The top ten clones hold 11% to 15% of a sample with a few hundred thousand distinct CDR3 sequences, more than 15% of them seen once. This clonotype was recorded at least ten times. The antigen is unknown. This same sample was also taken into another study, of T cells in Graves' hyperthyroidism and ophthalmopathy.

Sequencing used peripheral blood mononuclear cells (PBMCs), obtained at new diagnosis, from a patient treated with antithyroid drugs. The source of this sequence is a woman in her thirties with Graves disease.

CDR3 nucleotide sequence: TGTGCCAGCAGCTTCAGGCCCAGGGACTCAGCTTTCTTT. Residues: CASSFRPRDSAFF. This sequence joins TRBV5-6 and TRBJ1-1; D is possibly TRBD1 (5 bases). The germline gives CDR1 SGHDT, CDR2 YYEEEE. This CDR3 has 13 residues. The V and J ends lost 2 bases and 10 bases respectively, with 15 bases between them.